This TCR beta chain emerged from a study of T cell responses to AZD1222 COVID-19 vaccine. General study findings and limits: Donor demographics were predominantly white British with a female majority; clonal diversity may be underestimated. The study sampled repertoires only after the peak T cell response.

Some clones are missing from TCRdb's copy, which holds only in-frame ones; the method was immunoSEQ multiplex PCR. The repertoire holds fewer than 150,000 clones, with roughly 91% as singletons. Per germline, CDR1 MRHNA and CDR2 SNTAGT. V shed 7 bases, J shed 0 bases, and the junction held 6 bases outside the gene matches. This CDR3 has 15 amino acids. As to this clone: The target antigen is unknown.

The source of this sequence is an adult who received the AZD1222 COVID-19 vaccine. The chain has TRBV6-4 and TRBJ2-1; 7 bases agree with TRBD2. Sequencing was performed on peripheral blood, taken 28 days after the second AZD1222 dose. The CDR3: CASKASGSSYNEQFF. The DNA for the CDR3 is TGTGCCAGCAAGGCTAGCGGAAGCTCCTACAATGAGCAGTTCTTC.